These T cell receptor beta chains were read from a single sample in a study of cytomegalovirus exposure and HLA in healthy donors. The assay was immunoSEQ multiplex PCR, and TCRdb's table has in-frame clones only and misses some. The table has 220,000 or so clones, around four fifths seen once. The sample comprised PBMCs. These receptors all stem from a woman between 18 and 30 years old in good health and CMV-seronegative. Both conserved end residues are part of each CDR3. A D gene is named only where the DNA matches it firmly. Expanded clones are given a class, and other clones once, few, many or no size at all.

cdr3_aa | cdr3_nt | j_call | v_call | d_call | clone_size
CAWSFGGEYYEQYF | TGTGCCTGGAGTTTCGGTGGGGAGTACTACGAGCAGTACTTC | TRBJ2-7 | TRBV30 | NA | NA
CASSRPASGGEGDTQYF | TGTGCCAGCAGCCGTCCGGCTAGCGGGGGGGAGGGAGATACGCAGTATTTT | TRBJ2-3 | TRBV2 | TRBD2 | NA
CASSFTGEEETQYF | TGCGCCAGCAGCTTCACGGGGGAGGAAGAGACCCAGTACTTC | TRBJ2-5 | TRBV5-1 | NA | NA
CASSDRDPYGYTF | TGTGCCAGCAGTGACAGGGATCCCTATGGCTACACCTTC | TRBJ1-2 | TRBV6-5 | TRBD1 | NA
CASSPRGLVGISYEQYF | TGTGCCAGCAGTCCTCGGGGACTAGTCGGGATCTCTTACGAGCAGTACTTC | TRBJ2-7 | TRBV27 | TRBD2 | NA
CASSFEWGADTQYF | TGTGCCAGCAGCTTCGAATGGGGGGCAGATACGCAGTATTTT | TRBJ2-3 | TRBV5-4 | NA | NA
CASSLGLAGEYF | TGTGCCAGCAGCCTGGGACTAGCGGGGGAGTATTTT | TRBJ2-3 | TRBV11-2 | TRBD2 | NA
CASSQSCRQGCTEAFF | TGCGCCAGCAGTCAATCCTGCAGACAGGGGTGCACTGAAGCTTTCTTT | TRBJ1-1 | TRBV23-1 | TRBD1 | NA
CASSFQPGSGRSSYNEQFF | TGTGCCAGCAGTTTCCAACCTGGGAGCGGGAGGAGCTCCTACAATGAGCAGTTCTTC | TRBJ2-1 | TRBV28 | TRBD2 | NA
CSGSTDTQYF | TGCAGCGGAAGCACAGATACGCAGTATTTT | TRBJ2-3 | TRBV29-1 | NA | NA
CASSGEDNSPLHF | TGTGCCAGCAGCGGTGAGGATAATTCACCCCTCCACTTT | TRBJ1-6 | TRBV9 | NA | NA
CASSLGARTNTGELFF | TGCGCCAGCAGCTTGGGGGCCCGTACGAACACCGGGGAGCTGTTTTTT | TRBJ2-2 | TRBV5-1 | NA | NA
CASSQRAVSNQPQHF | TGTGCCAGCAGCCAAAGGGCGGTGAGCAATCAGCCCCAGCATTTT | TRBJ1-5 | TRBV4-2 | NA | NA
CASRRLGGQGFYEQYF | TGTGCCAGCAGGCGCCTGGGTGGACAGGGCTTCTACGAGCAGTACTTC | TRBJ2-7 | TRBV27 | TRBD1 | NA
CASSEARQYNEQFF | TGTGCCAGCAGTGAAGCGAGACAGTACAATGAGCAGTTCTTC | TRBJ2-1 | TRBV2 | NA | NA
CAWTWTSGNTGELFF | TGTGCCTGGACATGGACTAGCGGGAACACCGGGGAGCTGTTTTTT | TRBJ2-2 | TRBV30 | TRBD2 | NA
CASSLDTGSPLHF | TGTGCCAGCAGCTTAGACACCGGCTCACCCCTCCACTTT | TRBJ1-6 | TRBV7-9 | NA | NA
CASSLREGGEKLFF | TGTGCCAGCAGCTTGCGTGAGGGCGGGGAAAAACTGTTTTTT | TRBJ1-4 | TRBV5-5 | NA | NA
CASSLGTGSSYNEQFF | TGTGCCAGCAGCTTGGGGACAGGGAGCTCCTACAATGAGCAGTTCTTC | TRBJ2-1 | TRBV11-1 | TRBD1 | NA
CASSDRTGGMNTEAFF | TGCGCCAGCAGTGACAGGACAGGGGGCATGAACACTGAAGCTTTCTTT | TRBJ1-1 | TRBV5-1 | TRBD1 | few
CASGGALTDTQYF | TGTGCTAGTGGTGGAGCGCTCACAGATACGCAGTATTTT | TRBJ2-3 | TRBV12-5 | NA | NA
CATSRDSTSGYTDTQYF | TGTGCCACCAGCAGAGATTCGACTAGCGGATACACAGATACGCAGTATTTT | TRBJ2-3 | TRBV15 | TRBD2 | NA
CASRGSGGRQETQYF | TGTGCCAGCAGGGGGAGCGGGGGGCGGCAAGAGACCCAGTACTTC | TRBJ2-5 | TRBV6-1 | TRBD2 | NA
CASSYANGEQFF | TGTGCCAGCAGTTACGCTAACGGTGAGCAGTTCTTC | TRBJ2-1 | TRBV6-5 | NA | NA
CAWSLGTGHQPQHF | TGTGCCTGGAGTCTCGGGACAGGCCATCAGCCCCAGCATTTT | TRBJ1-5 | TRBV30 | TRBD1 | NA
CASSSGGYNEQFF | TGCGCCAGCAGCTCCGGAGGCTACAATGAGCAGTTCTTC | TRBJ2-1 | TRBV5-1 | NA | once
CAWTLPQPKRVHSYEQYF | TGTGCCTGGACTCTCCCCCAGCCAAAGCGGGTACACTCCTACGAGCAGTACTTC | TRBJ2-7 | TRBV30 | NA | NA
CASSDRNTGYTF | TGTGCCAGCAGCGATCGAAATACCGGCTACACCTTC | TRBJ1-2 | TRBV2 | NA | NA
CASSQGDSRNYEQYF | TGCGCCAGCAGCCAAGGCGACAGCCGAAACTACGAGCAGTACTTC | TRBJ2-7 | TRBV4-1 | NA | NA
CASSRQADTQYF | TGTGCCAGCAGCAGACAGGCAGATACGCAGTATTTT | TRBJ2-3 | TRBV7-9 | NA | NA
CASSSSRGGTDTQYF | TGCGCCAGCAGCTCCTCGCGGGGGGGTACAGATACGCAGTATTTT | TRBJ2-3 | TRBV5-1 | TRBD2 | once
CASRRAAGQGVNYGYTF | TGTGCCAGCAGGAGAGCTGCGGGACAGGGGGTAAACTATGGCTACACCTTC | TRBJ1-2 | TRBV7-2 | TRBD1 | NA
CSAGNTVGQYF | TGCAGTGCTGGGAACACCGTCGGGCAGTACTTC | TRBJ2-7 | TRBV20-1 | NA | NA
CARGRRGYGYTF | TGTGCCCGGGGGAGGAGGGGCTATGGCTACACCTTC | TRBJ1-2 | TRBV11-3 | NA | NA
CASSQQGFATNEKLFF | TGTGCCAGCAGCCAACAGGGGTTTGCGACTAATGAAAAACTGTTTTTT | TRBJ1-4 | TRBV7-8 | TRBD1 | NA
CASSLAGTRFGNTIYF | TGCGCCAGCAGCTTGGCCGGGACGCGCTTCGGAAACACCATATATTTT | TRBJ1-3 | TRBV5-1 | NA | NA
CASSAAIRTDTQYF | TGTGCCAGCAGTGCGGCCATCCGCACAGATACGCAGTATTTT | TRBJ2-3 | TRBV2 | NA | NA
CASSFSENTEAFF | TGTGCCAGCAGTTTCTCAGAGAACACTGAAGCTTTCTTT | TRBJ1-1 | TRBV27 | NA | NA
CATLGQDATYEQYF | TGTGCCACCCTGGGACAGGACGCCACCTACGAGCAGTACTTC | TRBJ2-7 | TRBV19 | TRBD1 | few
CASSPDPGQLSYEQYF | TGTGCCAGCAGCCCCGATCCGGGTCAACTATCCTACGAGCAGTACTTC | TRBJ2-7 | TRBV5-8 | NA | NA
CASRAGTLSGANVLTF | TGTGCCAGCAGGGCCGGGACACTTTCTGGGGCCAACGTCCTGACTTTC | TRBJ2-6 | TRBV2 | NA | once
CASSDRDRVRETQYF | TGTGCCAGCAGCGACCGGGACAGGGTGAGGGAGACCCAGTACTTC | TRBJ2-5 | TRBV9 | TRBD1 | NA
CASSLAGSRYGGRQETQYF | TGTGCCAGCAGCTTAGCAGGGTCTAGGTATGGCGGGAGGCAGGAGACCCAGTACTTC | TRBJ2-5 | TRBV7-6 | TRBD2 | NA
CASSLRGRPGYTF | TGTGCCAGCAGTTTACGTGGCCGCCCGGGCTACACCTTC | TRBJ1-2 | TRBV27 | NA | once
CASAPQSGLVEKLFF | TGTGCCAGCGCCCCTCAATCTGGTTTAGTGGAAAAACTGTTTTTT | TRBJ1-4 | TRBV11-2 | NA | NA
CASSLVGSENEQYF | TGCGCCAGCAGCTTGGTTGGTAGCGAGAACGAGCAGTACTTC | TRBJ2-7 | TRBV5-1 | NA | NA
CASRQSGTGEQYF | TGTGCCAGCAGGCAAAGCGGGACAGGCGAGCAGTACTTC | TRBJ2-7 | TRBV27 | NA | NA
CASSPQGETEAFF | TGTGCCAGCAGCCCCCAAGGGGAAACTGAAGCTTTCTTT | TRBJ1-1 | TRBV7-2 | NA | few
CATAKIQAYNEQFF | TGTGCCACCGCAAAGATACAAGCCTACAATGAGCAGTTCTTC | TRBJ2-1 | TRBV15 | NA | NA
CSASGTAGQYF | TGCAGTGCTAGCGGGACCGCGGGGCAGTACTTC | TRBJ2-7 | TRBV20-1 | NA | NA
CASSLSVAPGATNEKLFF | TGTGCCAGCAGTTTATCGGTCGCCCCCGGGGCAACTAATGAAAAACTGTTTTTT | TRBJ1-4 | TRBV27 | NA | NA
CASSSRTSTDTQYF | TGTGCCAGCAGCTCCCGGACTAGCACAGATACGCAGTATTTT | TRBJ2-3 | TRBV7-3 | NA | NA
CASSEGNNYGYTF | TGTGCCAGCAGTGAAGGGAATAACTATGGCTACACCTTC | TRBJ1-2 | TRBV6-4 | NA | few
CAIRGELAGVADTQYF | TGTGCCATCAGAGGCGAACTAGCGGGGGTGGCAGATACGCAGTATTTT | TRBJ2-3 | TRBV10-3 | TRBD2 | NA
CASCYEQIMNTEAFF | TGTGCCAGCTGCTATGAACAGATAATGAACACTGAAGCTTTCTTT | TRBJ1-1 | TRBV2 | NA | NA
CASSWRTGVGEQYF | TGCGCCAGCAGCTGGAGGACAGGGGTGGGGGAGCAGTACTTC | TRBJ2-7 | TRBV5-1 | TRBD1 | NA
CAWSVWTGDDGYTF | TGTGCCTGGAGTGTATGGACAGGGGACGATGGCTACACCTTC | TRBJ1-2 | TRBV30 | TRBD1 | NA
CASSQPRGIDREQFF | TGCGCCAGCAGCCAACCCCGAGGAATAGACCGAGAGCAGTTCTTC | TRBJ2-1 | TRBV4-1 | NA | NA